Shown below are 15 T cell receptor beta chains from a single sample sequenced in a study of siplizumab effects on memory and regulatory T cells. TCRdb keeps only in-frame clones here, not all; method: immunoSEQ multiplex PCR. The profile shows 95,000 to 130,000 clones, approximately 94% of them singletons. The sample consisted of non-Treg CD4+ T cells sorted from blood. The receptors were gathered from a human donor in good health.

The gene calls are TRBV29-1 and TRBJ1-1; no reliable D call. Germline assignment: CDR1 SQVTM and CDR2 ANQGSEA. With 4 bases removed from V and 0 bases from J, the gap between germline ends came to 3 bases. This CDR3 spans 11 amino acids. In DNA, the CDR3 is TGCAGCGTTGTTTTGAACACTGAAGCTTTCTTT. Translated: CSVVLNTEAFF.

This chain joins TRBV6-5 and TRBJ1-1; D uncertain. This CDR3 has 16 amino acids. Germline-derived CDR1 and CDR2 are MNHEY and SVGAGI. V was cut by 6 bases and J by 8 bases, with 25 bases left in between. The CDR3 DNA reads as TGTGCCAGCAGATACCGGCCTGAACTCAATCCGGAGGAAGCTTTCTTT. It specifies CASRYRPELNPEEAFF.

The V and J genes are TRBV6-1 and TRBJ1-2; possibly TRBD1 for D (5 bases). CDR1 MNHNS and CDR2 SASEGT come from the germline V gene. With 1 base removed from V and 8 bases from J, the gap between germline ends came to 17 bases. The CDR3 loop spans 15 amino acids. CDR3 bases: TGTGCCAGCAGTGAAGGGTTGGGGAGGGGTCGGGGCTACACCTTC. Translation gives CASSEGLGRGRGYTF.

The gene calls are TRBV19 and TRBJ2-3; TRBD2 aligns across 9 bases. Germline loops: CDR1 LNHDA, CDR2 SQIVND (reference sequence). V shed 9 bases and J 9 bases; nucleotides not matched to a gene: 16. The CDR3 extends over 15 amino acids. The CDR3 loop reads CARHPGGREGHTQYF. In DNA, the CDR3 is TGTGCCAGGCACCCAGGAGGGCGGGAGGGCCACACGCAGTATTTT.

The chain carries TRBV11-3 and TRBJ2-3; D is uncertain. The CDR3 loop spans 12 amino acids. V was pared by 0 bases and J by 5 bases, with 3 bases between. The V gene's germline CDR1 is SGHNT and CDR2 YENEEA. As DNA, the CDR3 is TGTGCCAGCAGCTTAGATCAAGATACGCAGTATTTT. Amino acids: CASSLDQDTQYF.

The CDR3 here is CASKGSGYDQPQHF. For the CDR3, the DNA is TGTGCCAGTAAGGGGTCCGGGTACGATCAGCCCCAGCATTTT. The chain combines TRBV19 with TRBJ1-5; D might be TRBD1 (5 bases). V lost 7 bases, J lost 5 bases, and 15 bases lay in between. CDR1 and CDR2 from the germline V gene are LNHDA and SQIVND (reference sequence). The CDR3 totals 14 residues. Together with reference TRBV19 and TRBJ1-5, the CDR3 gives the full variable domain: DGGITQSPKYLFRKEGQNVTLSCEQNLNHDAMYWYRQDPGQGLRLIYYSQIVNDFQKGDIAEGYSVSREKKESFPLTVTSAQKNPTAFYLCASKGSGYDQPQHFGDGTRLSIL.

The genes are TRBV6-1 and TRBJ2-1, with 7 bases identical to TRBD1. The CDR3 is made up of 15 amino acids. CDR1 and CDR2 from the germline V gene are MNHNS and SASEGT. The J segment lost 2 bases and the V segment lost 6 bases, leaving 7 bases of the junction unmatched. The DNA for the CDR3 is TGTGCCAGCAGATTAGACAGGGACCCCTACAATGAGCAGTTCTTC. Protein: CASRLDRDPYNEQFF.

The chain uses TRBV15 and TRBJ2-7; 8 nucleotides agree with TRBD1. Germline lookup yields CDR1 LNHNV and CDR2 YYDKDF (reference sequence). The V segment lost 5 bases and the J segment 6 bases; nucleotides outside the gene matches: 9. This CDR3 spans 14 amino acids. In nucleotides, the CDR3 is TGTGCCACCAGCCTGGACAGGGTAGATCGCGAGCAGTACTTC. This gives the protein CATSLDRVDREQYF. The full variable domain, completed using reference TRBV15 and TRBJ2-7, is DAMVIQNPRYQVTQFGKPVTLSCSQTLNHNVMYWYQQKSSQAPKLLFHYYDKDFNNEADTPDNFQSRRPNTSFCFLDIRSPGLGDTAMYLCATSLDRVDREQYFGPGTRLTVT.

CDR3 coding DNA: TGTGCCAGTAGTCCAAAGACAGGGAGCTCCTACGAGCAGTACTTC. It specifies CASSPKTGSSYEQYF. The chain couples TRBV19 to TRBJ2-7; 7 bases line up with TRBD1. With 5 bases clipped from V and 0 bases from J, the junction kept 7 bases outside the gene matches. This CDR3 has 15 amino acids. In germline, CDR1 is LNHDA, CDR2 SQIVND (reference sequence).

This sequence joins TRBV18 and TRBJ1-6; D perhaps matches TRBD1 (5 bases). Germline V gene sequence: CDR1 KGHSH, CDR2 LQKENI. Trimming shortened V by 3 bases and J by 7 bases, and 13 bases separated the two germline ends. The CDR3 contains 15 residues. CDR3 in DNA: TGTGCCAGCTCACCCGGGGCAGGGCGGAATTCACCCCTCCACTTT. Amino acids: CASSPGAGRNSPLHF.

V gene TRBV2 combines with J gene TRBJ1-6; TRBD1 might be the D (5 bases). V was shortened by 7 bases and J by 8 bases, with 18 bases between the two germline ends. The CDR3 runs 15 residues. Germline V gene sequence: CDR1 SNHLY, CDR2 FYNNEI. CDR3 loop: CASTLGRDGYSPLHF. The DNA for the CDR3 is TGTGCCAGCACGTTAGGCAGGGACGGGTATTCACCCCTCCACTTT.

The rearrangement uses TRBV19 and TRBJ1-2; weak D call: TRBD1 (5 bases). Trimming shortened V by 3 bases and J by 8 bases, and 10 bases separated the two germline ends. The V gene's germline CDR1 is LNHDA and CDR2 SQIVND (reference sequence). The CDR3 runs to 12 residues. The CDR3: CASSMGLLGYTF. The DNA for the CDR3 is TGTGCCAGTAGTATGGGACTTTTGGGCTACACCTTC.

The rearrangement links TRBV27 to TRBJ2-2; D uncertain. Germline CDR1 MNHEY, CDR2 SMNVEV (reference sequence). The CDR3 has 15 residues. Deletions cut 0 bases from V and 1 base from J, with 6 bases between. Here the CDR3 DNA reads TGTGCCAGCAGTTTATCGTGGGAGAACACCGGGGAGCTGTTTTTT. Translating gives CASSLSWENTGELFF.

The chain has TRBV11-1 and TRBJ2-7, with D unresolved. V was trimmed by 4 bases and J by 6 bases, leaving 13 bases between them. The CDR3 consists of 13 residues. Germline V gives CDR1 SGHAT, CDR2 FQDESV (reference sequence). The CDR3 coding sequence is TGTGCCAGCAGCTCCCGACTGGAGTCCGAGCAGTACTTC. It translates to CASSSRLESEQYF.

V usage is TRBV2 and J usage is TRBJ1-1; the D is unclear. Germline loops: CDR1 SNHLY, CDR2 FYNNEI. Trimming shortened V by 3 bases and J by 1 base, and 12 bases separated the two germline ends. CDR3 length: 15 amino acids. CDR3 in DNA: TGTGCCAGCAGTGATCTAAGTGGAAGGAACACTGAAGCTTTCTTT. It translates to CASSDLSGRNTEAFF.